This T cell receptor beta chain was found in a study of regulatory T cells in long-lasting Graves disease. A word on this clonotype: The antigen is undetermined.

Study conclusions and caveats: Blood alone, not thyroid tissue, was studied. Persistent disease exhibited a predilection for TRBV28, TRBJ1-2 and TRBJ2-5. TCR diversity was lower in persistent Graves' patients (versus newly diagnosed ones).

Building of the TCR beta libraries involved iRepertoire HTBI primers and Arm-PCR of CDR3 regions. Via MiXCR, TCRdb re-called the multiplex PCR reads, giving one row per CDR3 protein. Among some 410,000 distinct CDR3 sequences listed, about 17% were seen once. CDR1 LNHDA and CDR2 SQIVND come from the germline V gene (reference sequence). Trimming took 9 bases from V and 6 from J, leaving 12 bases between them. The CDR3 covers 12 residues. Time point denoted: newly diagnosed GD, antithyroid drugs for less than 3 months. Following extraction of RNA from PBMCs, that RNA was used to make the TCR library. The sample was also reused in another study, on T cells in Graves' hyperthyroidism and ophthalmopathy. From that report: A first-round RT-PCR of the TCR CDR3 used the HTBI primer set.

This sequence joins TRBV19 and TRBJ2-1, with no clear D. This clonotype originated in a woman between 25 and 40 years old with Graves disease. The sample in question was peripheral blood mononuclear cells (PBMCs), obtained at new diagnosis, from a patient treated with antithyroid drugs. CDR3 sequence reads: CASRIGGNEQFF. CDR3 sequence (DNA): TGTGCCAGCCGAATTGGCGGCAATGAGCAGTTCTTC.